This T cell receptor beta chain was identified during a study of post-analysis software for immune sequencing data. Study-level results: Strong same-batch co-clustering of samples appeared with F measure clustering. Among 5 or 6 TRBV segments more frequent in patients than controls were TRBV5-6, TRBV5-1 and TRBV20-1.

The V gene lost 2 bases and the J gene lost 3 bases, with 7 bases spanning the gap. The CDR3 totals 13 residues. CDR1 is SGHVS, CDR2 FQNEAQ, per germline. Unique molecular identifiers featured in each of the TCR beta cDNA libraries. TCRdb itself ran the PCR reads through MiXCR, one entry per CDR3 protein. Altogether about 820,000 distinct CDR3 sequences are present, 53% being singletons, with the ten largest covering around 4.5%. As for this clonotype: Antigen specificity is unknown.

The specimen sequenced was blood. This chain links TRBV7-8 with TRBJ2-5; no clear D gene. The origin of this receptor is a girl aged 10 to 17 with multiple sclerosis. CDR3 nucleotide sequence: TGTGCCAGCAGCTTACACCCGAAAGAGACCCAGTACTTC. Protein sequence: CASSLHPKETQYF. Variable domain in full (rest from reference TRBV7-8 and TRBJ2-5): GAGVSQSPRYKVAKRGQDVALRCDPISGHVSLFWYQQALGQGPEFLTYFQNEAQLDKSGLPSDRFFAERPEGSVSTLKIQRTQQEDSAVYLCASSLHPKETQYFGPGTRLLVL.